Listed below are T cell receptor beta chains from one sample, sequenced in a study of blood T cell repertoires in COVID-19. Only in-frame clones appear in the TCRdb table, and some are missing; sequencing was by immunoSEQ multiplex PCR. The sample carries 110,000 or so clones, over 75% recorded once. Sequencing was carried out using peripheral blood. These receptors came from a man aged 50 to 60 with acute or convalescent COVID-19. CDR3s include the opening cysteine and the closing phenylalanine or tryptophan. Fields, in order: CDR3 DNA, CDR3 protein, J gene, V gene, D gene, clone size. The D gene is left open where the match is weak. Where a row states a size, it is once, few, many or the class of an expanded clone; other rows omit it.

CDR3nt: TGTGCCAGCAGTTCGGGACTAGCGGGAGGGCTACACGAGCAGTACTTC
CDR3aa: CASSSGLAGGLHEQYF
j_gene: TRBJ2-7
v_gene: TRBV27
d_gene: TRBD2
abundance: .

CDR3nt: TGTGCCAGCAGTTTAACGGCGGGGAGCAATCAGCCCCAGCATTTT
CDR3aa: CASSLTAGSNQPQHF
j_gene: TRBJ1-5
v_gene: TRBV28
d_gene: .
abundance: .

CDR3nt: TGTGCCAGCAGGTACAGGGGGACAAGGAACACCGGGGAGCTGTTTTTT
CDR3aa: CASRYRGTRNTGELFF
j_gene: TRBJ2-2
v_gene: TRBV2
d_gene: TRBD1
abundance: many

CDR3nt: TGCGCCAGCAGCCATCTTAGCGGGGGTGGGGAGCAGTTCTTC
CDR3aa: CASSHLSGGGEQFF
j_gene: TRBJ2-1
v_gene: TRBV4-1
d_gene: TRBD2
abundance: .

CDR3nt: TGTGCCAGCAGCGTAGAAGCACAGGCTAATTCACCCCTCCACTTT
CDR3aa: CASSVEAQANSPLHF
j_gene: TRBJ1-6
v_gene: TRBV9
d_gene: .
abundance: few

CDR3nt: TGTGCCAGCAGCGCGGGACAGAATGAAAAACTGTTTTTT
CDR3aa: CASSAGQNEKLFF
j_gene: TRBJ1-4
v_gene: TRBV5-4
d_gene: TRBD1
abundance: .

CDR3nt: TGTGCCAGCAGCGCCCGGGACAGGGACGAGCAGTACTTC
CDR3aa: CASSARDRDEQYF
j_gene: TRBJ2-7
v_gene: TRBV9
d_gene: TRBD1
abundance: few

CDR3nt: TGTGCCAGCAGCTTAACACCGCTTGCAACCTATAATTCACCCCTCCACTTT
CDR3aa: CASSLTPLATYNSPLHF
j_gene: TRBJ1-6
v_gene: TRBV7-8
d_gene: .
abundance: .

CDR3nt: TGTGCCAGCAGCTTACGGCGGGAGGTCCAAGAGACCCAGTACTTC
CDR3aa: CASSLRREVQETQYF
j_gene: TRBJ2-5
v_gene: TRBV7-6
d_gene: TRBD2
abundance: .

CDR3nt: TGCGCCAGCCGGACAGGGCCAACTAATGAAAAACTGTTTTTT
CDR3aa: CASRTGPTNEKLFF
j_gene: TRBJ1-4
v_gene: TRBV5-1
d_gene: TRBD1
abundance: .

CDR3nt: TGTGCCTCCTCGGCAGGGTCGCCTGGAAACACCATATATTTT
CDR3aa: CASSAGSPGNTIYF
j_gene: TRBJ1-3
v_gene: TRBV2
d_gene: .
abundance: .

CDR3nt: TGTGCCAGCAGTTCTGGACAACCTTCCATGAACACTGAAGCTTTCTTT
CDR3aa: CASSSGQPSMNTEAFF
j_gene: TRBJ1-1
v_gene: TRBV6-5
d_gene: .
abundance: .

CDR3nt: TGTGCCAGCCAGGAGGAGGGGAATGAGCAGTTCTTC
CDR3aa: CASQEEGNEQFF
j_gene: TRBJ2-1
v_gene: TRBV11-3
d_gene: .
abundance: .

CDR3nt: TGTGCCAGCAGCTTAGGGGCCGATCAGCCCCAGCATTTT
CDR3aa: CASSLGADQPQHF
j_gene: TRBJ1-5
v_gene: TRBV7-6
d_gene: .
abundance: .

CDR3nt: TGTGCCAGCAGGGCCGGGACTAGCGGCAGCACAGATACGCAGTATTTT
CDR3aa: CASRAGTSGSTDTQYF
j_gene: TRBJ2-3
v_gene: TRBV5-4
d_gene: TRBD2
abundance: .

CDR3nt: TGCGCCAGCAGCTCTTCCTTCGGACAGGCGGTTGGTTCCCAGTACTTC
CDR3aa: CASSSSFGQAVGSQYF
j_gene: TRBJ2-5
v_gene: TRBV5-1
d_gene: TRBD1
abundance: .

CDR3nt: TGTGCCAGCAGCCAAGAAGAGGGATGGGGCAATCAGCCCCAGCATTTT
CDR3aa: CASSQEEGWGNQPQHF
j_gene: TRBJ1-5
v_gene: TRBV4-2
d_gene: .
abundance: .

CDR3nt: TGTGCCAGCAGCCAAAACCGGGACAGGGAGTTCCGGGACTACCCCTCCTACGAGCAGTACTTC
CDR3aa: CASSQNRDREFRDYPSYEQYF
j_gene: TRBJ2-7
v_gene: TRBV3-1/TRBV3-2
d_gene: TRBD1
abundance: few

CDR3nt: TGTGCCACCAGCAGGGATATCGGGACTGAAGCTTTCTTT
CDR3aa: CATSRDIGTEAFF
j_gene: TRBJ1-1
v_gene: TRBV15
d_gene: .
abundance: .

CDR3nt: TGCGCCAGCAGCTGGACAGGAGACGGCAATCAGCCCCAGCATTTT
CDR3aa: CASSWTGDGNQPQHF
j_gene: TRBJ1-5
v_gene: TRBV5-1
d_gene: TRBD1
abundance: .